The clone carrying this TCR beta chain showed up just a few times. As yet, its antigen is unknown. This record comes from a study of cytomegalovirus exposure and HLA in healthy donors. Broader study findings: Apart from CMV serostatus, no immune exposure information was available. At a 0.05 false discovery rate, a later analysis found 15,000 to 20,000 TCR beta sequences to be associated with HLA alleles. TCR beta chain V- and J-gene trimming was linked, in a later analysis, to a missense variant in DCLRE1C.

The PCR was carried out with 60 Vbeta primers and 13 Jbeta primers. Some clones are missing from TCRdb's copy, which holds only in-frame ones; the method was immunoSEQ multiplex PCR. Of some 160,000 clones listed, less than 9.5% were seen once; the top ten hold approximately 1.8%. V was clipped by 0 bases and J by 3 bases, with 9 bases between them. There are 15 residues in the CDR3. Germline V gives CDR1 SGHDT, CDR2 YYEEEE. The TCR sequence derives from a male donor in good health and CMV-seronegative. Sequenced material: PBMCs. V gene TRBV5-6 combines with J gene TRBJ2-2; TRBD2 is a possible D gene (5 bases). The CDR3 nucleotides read TGTGCCAGCAGCTTGGTAGGAGGATACACCGGGGAGCTGTTTTTT. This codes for CASSLVGGYTGELFF.